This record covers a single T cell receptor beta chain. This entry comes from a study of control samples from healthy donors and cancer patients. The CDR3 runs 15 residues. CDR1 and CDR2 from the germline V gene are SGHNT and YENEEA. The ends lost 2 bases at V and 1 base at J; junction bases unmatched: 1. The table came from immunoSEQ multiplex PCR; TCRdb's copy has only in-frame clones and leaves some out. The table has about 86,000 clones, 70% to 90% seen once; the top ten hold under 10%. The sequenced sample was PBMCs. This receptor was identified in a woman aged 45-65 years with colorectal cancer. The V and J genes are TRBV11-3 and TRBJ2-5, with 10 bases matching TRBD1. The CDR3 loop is CASSLRQGAQETQYF. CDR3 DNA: TGTGCCAGCAGCTTAAGACAGGGGGCCCAAGAGACCCAGTACTTC. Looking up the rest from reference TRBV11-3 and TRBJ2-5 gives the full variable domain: EAGVVQSPRYKIIEKKQPVAFWCNPISGHNTLYWYLQNLGQGPELLIRYENEEAVDDSQLPKDRFSAERLKGVDSTLKIQPAELGDSAVYLCASSLRQGAQETQYFGPGTRLLVL.